The 22 T cell receptor beta chains below come from one sample, sequenced in a study of T cell responses to AZD1222 COVID-19 vaccine. Measured with immunoSEQ multiplex PCR; TCRdb has only the in-frame clones, and not every one. The sample records 200,000 to 250,000 clones, approximately 94% being singletons. Here the sequenced sample was peripheral blood, taken 28 days after the second dose of the MenACWY control vaccine. These receptor sequences come from an adult who received the MenACWY meningococcal vaccine as a control.

This chain joins TRBV7-2 and TRBJ2-3; D call uncertain. The germline V gene encodes CDR1 SGHTA and CDR2 FQGNSA. There are 15 residues in the CDR3. Trimming removed 5 bases at V and 0 bases at J, with 12 bases between. CDR3 DNA sequence: TGTGCCAGCAGCCCTGGCCGGCTCAGCACAGATACGCAGTATTTT. Encoded protein: CASSPGRLSTDTQYF.

The chain carries TRBV28 and TRBJ1-5; 7 bases are shared with TRBD1. J lost 11 bases, V lost 5 bases, and 6 bases had no gene match. Germline CDR1 MDHEN, CDR2 SYDVKM. The CDR3 consists of 12 residues. Here the CDR3 reads CASSLKTGTQHF. In DNA, the CDR3 is TGTGCCAGCAGTCTTAAGACAGGGACCCAGCATTTT.

This chain joins TRBV11-2 and TRBJ2-7; 7 bases are a match to TRBD1. The CDR3 is 14 residues long. The germline V gene encodes CDR1 SGHAT and CDR2 FQNNGV. The trim removed 1 base at V and 2 bases at J, leaving 2 bases unmatched. CDR3 DNA: TGTGCCAGCAGCTTAGTGGGGACAGCCTACGAGCAGTACTTC. It codes for CASSLVGTAYEQYF. Looking up the rest from reference TRBV11-2 and TRBJ2-7 gives the full variable domain: EAGVAQSPRYKIIEKRQSVAFWCNPISGHATLYWYQQILGQGPKLLIQFQNNGVVDDSQLPKDRFSAERLKGVDSTLKIQPAKLEDSAVYLCASSLVGTAYEQYFGPGTRLTVT.

The V call is TRBV4-2, the J call TRBJ1-2, with D possibly being TRBD1 (6 bases). The germline V gene has CDR1 LGHNA and CDR2 YNFKEQ. CDR3 length: 16 amino acids. The V end lost 1 base, the J end lost 8 bases, and 20 bases lay between the germline ends. The CDR3 protein is CASSQGAQGRGGGYTF. CDR3 DNA sequence: TGTGCCAGCAGCCAAGGTGCTCAGGGGCGAGGCGGAGGCTACACCTTC.

The chain combines TRBV24-1 with TRBJ2-5, with TRBD1 identical over 9 bases. The length of the CDR3 is 15 residues. With V trimmed by 3 bases and J by 5 bases, 6 bases remained unmatched. Germline lookup yields CDR1 KGHDR and CDR2 SFDVKD. The CDR3: CATSDEYRGQETQYF. Here the CDR3 DNA reads TGTGCCACCAGTGATGAATACAGGGGGCAGGAGACCCAGTACTTC.

The chain couples TRBV28 to TRBJ1-5; D is perhaps TRBD1 (6 bases). This CDR3 has 15 residues. Germline-derived CDR1 and CDR2 are MDHEN and SYDVKM. V shed 3 bases and J shed 3 bases, with 12 bases lying between them. The CDR3, as DNA: TGTGCCAGCAGTTTGGAGACAGGTCTCAATCAGCCCCAGCATTTT. Translating it yields CASSLETGLNQPQHF. The entire variable domain, with the rest obtained from reference TRBV28 and TRBJ1-5, is as follows: DVKVTQSSRYLVKRTGEKVFLECVQDMDHENMFWYRQDPGLGLRLIYFSYDVKMKEKGDIPEGYSVSREKKERFSLILESASTNQTSMYLCASSLETGLNQPQHFGDGTRLSIL.

The chain joins TRBV19 to TRBJ2-2; D is unresolved. Germline CDR1 reads LNHDA; CDR2 reads SQIVND (reference sequence). V was pared by 4 bases and J by 3 bases, with 15 bases between. The CDR3 totals 16 residues. Here the CDR3 reads CASSTRSLRDTGELFF. For the CDR3, the DNA is TGTGCCAGTAGTACGCGCTCGCTTCGGGACACCGGGGAGCTGTTTTTT.

The rearrangement links TRBV19 to TRBJ1-5; no definite D call. From germline, CDR1 is LNHDA and CDR2 SQIVND (reference sequence). This CDR3 has 17 amino acids. Trimming took 4 bases from V and 8 from J, leaving 24 bases between them. The CDR3 loop is CASSTPVLRIRGEPQHF. CDR3 coding DNA: TGTGCCAGTAGTACCCCCGTTCTGCGGATTAGAGGAGAGCCCCAGCATTTT.

V is TRBV3-1 (or the pseudogene TRBV3-2) and J is TRBJ2-6, with D possibly TRBD2 on 5 matching bases. V lost 1 base to trimming and J lost 2 bases, with 6 bases between them. Germline CDR1 and CDR2: LGHDT and YNNKEL (reference sequence). The length of the CDR3 is 15 residues. This CDR3 is CASSQGRTGANVLTF. CDR3 DNA: TGTGCCAGCAGCCAAGGGAGGACTGGGGCCAACGTCCTGACTTTC.

V gene TRBV28 combines with J gene TRBJ1-3, with no clear D. V lost 6 bases and J lost 4, with 16 bases in between. Germline V gene sequence: CDR1 MDHEN, CDR2 SYDVKM. The CDR3 totals 15 residues. Here the CDR3 DNA reads TGTGCCAGCAGCTCTAACATTGAACACGGAAACACCATATATTTT. Its protein product is CASSSNIEHGNTIYF. Drawing the rest from reference TRBV28 and TRBJ1-3, the complete variable domain is DVKVTQSSRYLVKRTGEKVFLECVQDMDHENMFWYRQDPGLGLRLIYFSYDVKMKEKGDIPEGYSVSREKKERFSLILESASTNQTSMYLCASSSNIEHGNTIYFGEGSWLTVV.

There are a few counts of this clone. The J gene is TRBJ2-1, the V gene TRBV9, with 10 nucleotides matching TRBD2. There are 16 residues in the CDR3. Germline CDR1 SGDLS, CDR2 YYNGEE. V lost 1 base and J lost 4; bases outside the gene matches: 5. The CDR3 loop is CASSVLATSGYNEQFF. The CDR3, as DNA: TGTGCCAGCAGCGTATTGGCGACTAGCGGGTACAATGAGCAGTTCTTC.

The sample holds one count of this clone. The chain has TRBV19 and TRBJ2-3, with a tentative D call TRBD2 (6 bases). V was clipped by 4 bases and J by 4 bases, with 15 bases between them. The germline V gene encodes CDR1 LNHDA and CDR2 SQIVND (reference sequence). CDR3 length: 15 residues. The CDR3 DNA is TGTGCCAGTAGTACCCTGACTAGTTTATCAGATACGCAGTATTTT. It translates to CASSTLTSLSDTQYF.

This chain links TRBV9 with TRBJ1-3; TRBD1 agrees at 7 bases. CDR3 size: 15 residues. Germline V CDR1 and CDR2: SGDLS, YYNGEE. The V gene end was trimmed by 4 bases and the J gene end by 1 base; junction bases not matched to a gene: 5. The CDR3 DNA is TGTGCCAGCAGCCCCAAGACAGGGTCTGGAAACACCATATATTTT. Amino acid sequence: CASSPKTGSGNTIYF.

The chain carries TRBV28 and TRBJ1-5, with TRBD1 as a possible D gene (5 bases). This CDR3 has 16 residues. Germline V gene lookup returns CDR1 MDHEN and CDR2 SYDVKM. V lost 4 bases, J lost 2 bases, and 15 bases lay in between. CDR3 amino acids: CASSSWTKGGNQPQHF. CDR3 DNA sequence: TGTGCCAGCAGTTCATGGACAAAAGGAGGCAATCAGCCCCAGCATTTT.

The genes are TRBV18 and TRBJ2-5, with 7 bases lining up with TRBD1. The V gene end was trimmed by 7 bases and the J gene end by 0 bases; junction bases not matched to a gene: 2. CDR1 KGHSH and CDR2 LQKENI come from the germline V gene. This CDR3 spans 13 amino acids. The CDR3 DNA is TGTGCCAGCTTACAGGGGAACCAAGAGACCCAGTACTTC. It specifies CASLQGNQETQYF.

The genes are TRBV28 and TRBJ1-2; no clear D gene. This CDR3 region has 12 residues. Between the trimmed V and J ends, which lost 2 bases and 7 bases, there was a span of 8 bases. In germline, CDR1 is MDHEN, CDR2 SYDVKM. The CDR3 protein is CASSLGPGGYTF. The CDR3, as DNA: TGTGCCAGCAGTTTAGGGCCCGGTGGCTACACCTTC.

The gene calls are TRBV28 and TRBJ1-6, with D perhaps TRBD1 (6 bases). V was cut by 2 bases and J by 10 bases, with 21 bases left in between. From germline, CDR1 is MDHEN and CDR2 SYDVKM. This CDR3 is 17 amino acids long. The CDR3 DNA reads TGTGCCAGCAGTTTAGATGGGGGCGCCGGGTCATCCTCACCCCTCCACTTT. It codes for CASSLDGGAGSSSPLHF.

V is TRBV7-2 and J is TRBJ1-2, with D possibly matching TRBD1 (5 bases). CDR3 size: 13 residues. In germline, CDR1 is SGHTA, CDR2 FQGNSA. V was shortened by 1 base and J by 5 bases, with 8 bases between the two germline ends. The CDR3 sequence: CASSLGQKYGYTF. The CDR3 DNA follows: TGTGCCAGCAGCTTAGGACAGAAGTATGGCTACACCTTC.

The chain uses TRBV28 and TRBJ1-4, with D unresolved. The CDR3 has 13 residues. Between the trimmed V and J ends, which lost 2 bases and 4 bases, there was a span of 5 bases. CDR1 and CDR2 (germline): MDHEN, SYDVKM. The CDR3 loop reads CASSLLSNEKLFF. The CDR3 bases are TGTGCCAGCAGTTTACTTAGTAATGAAAAACTGTTTTTT.

The chain joins TRBV6-2 or TRBV6-3 to TRBJ1-6, with D hard to call. The CDR3 spans 12 residues. From germline, CDR1 is MNHEY and CDR2 SVGEGT. With 2 bases removed from V and 10 bases from J, the gap between germline ends came to 6 bases. CDR3 coding DNA: TGTGCCAGCAGTTACCGGGTGTCACCCCTCCACTTT. Translated: CASSYRVSPLHF.

V and J are TRBV30 and TRBJ1-6; D remains unclear. Germline lookup yields CDR1 GTSNPN and CDR2 SVGIG (reference sequence). V was pared by 7 bases and J by 7 bases, with 11 bases between. The CDR3 is made up of 12 amino acids. The CDR3: CASRLGNSPLHF. For the CDR3, the DNA is TGTGCCTCTCGGCTGGGGAATTCACCCCTCCACTTT.

The V and J genes are TRBV4-2 and TRBJ2-1, with D unclear. V lost 0 bases, J lost 8 bases, and 5 bases lay in between. Per the germline V gene, CDR1 is LGHNA and CDR2 is YNFKEQ. The CDR3 sequence is 12 residues long. The CDR3 loop reads CASSQDGDEQFF. The CDR3 DNA reads as TGTGCCAGCAGCCAAGATGGCGATGAGCAGTTCTTC.